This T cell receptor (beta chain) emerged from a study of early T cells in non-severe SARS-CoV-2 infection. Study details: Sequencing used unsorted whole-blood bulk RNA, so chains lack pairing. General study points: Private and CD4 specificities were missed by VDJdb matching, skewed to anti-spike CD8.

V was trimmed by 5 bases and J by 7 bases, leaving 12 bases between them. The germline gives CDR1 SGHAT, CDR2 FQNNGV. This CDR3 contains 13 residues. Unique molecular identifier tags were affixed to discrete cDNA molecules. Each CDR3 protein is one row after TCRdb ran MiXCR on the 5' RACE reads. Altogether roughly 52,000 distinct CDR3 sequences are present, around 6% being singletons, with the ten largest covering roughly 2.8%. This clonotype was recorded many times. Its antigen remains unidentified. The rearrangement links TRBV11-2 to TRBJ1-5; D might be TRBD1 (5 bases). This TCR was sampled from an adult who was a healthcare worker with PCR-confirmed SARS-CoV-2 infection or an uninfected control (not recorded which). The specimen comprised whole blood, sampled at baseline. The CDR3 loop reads CASSLGVAQPQHF. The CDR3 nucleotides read TGTGCCAGCAGCCTAGGGGTTGCCCAGCCCCAGCATTTT.